Below are 9 T cell receptor beta chains sequenced from a single sample in a study of T cell responses to AZD1222 COVID-19 vaccine. Generated by immunoSEQ multiplex PCR, the TCRdb table keeps only in-frame clones and is missing some. This sample has some 150,000 clones, with about 92% found just once. This sample comprised peripheral blood, obtained on day 0 of AZD1222 vaccination. The receptors stem from an adult in good health.

The chain carries TRBV7-2 and TRBJ1-2; 11 bases fit TRBD1. The CDR3 length is 14 residues. The germline V gene has CDR1 SGHTA and CDR2 FQGNSA. With V trimmed by 5 bases and J by 6 bases, 5 bases remained unmatched. CDR3 residues: CASSPRTGGNGYTF. The CDR3 region has the DNA TGTGCCAGCAGCCCACGGACAGGGGGCAATGGCTACACCTTC.

The chain couples TRBV25-1 to TRBJ2-7; the D gene is possibly TRBD2 (6 bases). Germline V gives CDR1 MGHDK, CDR2 SYGVNS. This CDR3 contains 15 residues. Trimming cost V 2 bases and J 5 bases, with 16 bases left between them. CDR3 sequence (DNA): TGTGCCAGCAGTGAACTCCGGGAATGGGAGGACGAGCAGTACTTC. Protein product: CASSELREWEDEQYF.

The V call is TRBV11-2, the J call TRBJ2-3, with a weak D call TRBD2 (7 bases). Germline-derived CDR1 and CDR2 are SGHAT and FQNNGV. Trimming shortened V by 4 bases and J by 1 base, and 24 bases separated the two germline ends. There are 19 residues in the CDR3. In DNA, the CDR3 is TGTGCCAGCAGCTCCTCTCAAGGGGGGGGCTTTGGCCGCACAGATACGCAGTATTTT. It encodes CASSSSQGGGFGRTDTQYF.

This chain connects TRBV4-1 to TRBJ1-6; D call uncertain. The V end was cut by 0 bases, the J end by 0 bases, with 9 bases between. This CDR3 has 17 amino acids. From germline, CDR1 is MGHRA and CDR2 YSYEKL. The CDR3 region has the DNA TGCGCCAGCAGCCAAGATGGCAGGCTCTCCTATAATTCACCCCTCCACTTT. As protein: CASSQDGRLSYNSPLHF.

The rearrangement joins TRBV24-1 to TRBJ2-2, with D tentatively TRBD1 (5 bases). CDR1 and CDR2 (germline): KGHDR, SFDVKD. V lost 8 bases, J lost 6 bases, and 6 bases lay in between. The CDR3 is made up of 11 amino acids. The CDR3 loop reads CATIGAGELFF. CDR3 nucleotides: TGTGCCACCATAGGGGCCGGGGAGCTGTTTTTT.

This CDR3 reads CASSTPTRTVGYTF. CDR3 sequence (DNA): TGTGCCAGTAGTACTCCTACGAGGACAGTGGGCTACACCTTC. The gene calls are TRBV19 and TRBJ1-2, with D possibly TRBD1 on 6 matching bases. The CDR3 is 14 residues long. The ends were cut back, 4 bases at V and 8 bases at J, with 17 bases in the middle. Per germline, CDR1 LNHDA and CDR2 SQIVND (reference sequence).

The chain couples TRBV6-5 to TRBJ1-2; D gene uncertain. Germline V lookup: CDR1 MNHEY, CDR2 SVGAGI. The CDR3 extends over 13 amino acids. With 6 bases removed from V and 1 base from J, the gap between germline ends came to 9 bases. Here the CDR3 DNA reads TGTGCCAGCAGAACGGACGTTAACTATGGCTACACCTTC. This encodes CASRTDVNYGYTF.

This clone occurred a few times. The chain recombines TRBV10-2 with TRBJ2-2; unclear D gene. Trimming pared 4 bases from V and 7 bases from J, leaving 13 bases between. This CDR3 is 14 amino acids long. Germline values: CDR1 WSHSY, CDR2 SAAADI. The DNA of the CDR3 is TGCGCCAGCAGTGGATACTCGTCCAACGGGGAGCTGTTTTTT. This codes for CASSGYSSNGELFF.

The rearrangement uses TRBV18 and TRBJ2-5; D is undetermined. Germline V gene data show CDR1 as KGHSH and CDR2 as LQKENI. Trimming stripped 3 bases from V and 2 bases from J, with 7 bases between. The CDR3 runs 13 residues. Here the CDR3 reads CASSPTSQETQYF. CDR3 coding DNA: TGTGCCAGCTCACCTACAAGTCAAGAGACCCAGTACTTC.